This is a list of T cell receptor beta chains from one sample in a study of T cell changes during pregnancy in multiple sclerosis. TCRdb's copy holds only in-frame clones and misses some; the assay was immunoSEQ multiplex PCR. Among about 36,000 clones listed, 75% to 95% were seen once. The input for sequencing was CD4+ T cells from peripheral blood mononuclear cells, taken in the second trimester of pregnancy. The receptors originated from a female donor in good health, enrolled as a control in a pregnancy study. The CDR3 runs from the conserved cysteine through the conserved F or W. D genes are given only for firm matches. Only some rows state a clone size, as once, few, many or a class for expanded clones.

J	D	size	V	CDR3	DNA
TRBJ2-5	-	once	TRBV5-1	CASTVDQGTQYF	TGCGCCAGCACCGTTGACCAGGGGACCCAGTACTTC
TRBJ1-5	TRBD1	once	TRBV2	CASSAQGVLNQPQHF	TGTGCCAGCAGTGCACAGGGGGTCCTCAATCAGCCCCAGCATTTT
TRBJ2-7	TRBD1	-	TRBV6-5	CASSTGTGSSYEQYF	TGTGCCAGCAGCACCGGGACAGGGAGCTCCTACGAGCAGTACTTC
TRBJ2-5	-	-	TRBV5-5	CASSLEGRGETQYF	TGTGCCAGCAGCTTGGAGGGCAGGGGAGAGACCCAGTACTTC
TRBJ1-6	TRBD1	-	TRBV27	CASSFYGQVGSYNSPLHF	TGTGCCAGCAGTTTTTACGGACAGGTCGGCTCCTATAATTCACCCCTCCACTTT
TRBJ2-3	-	once	TRBV14	CASSARVGTDTQYF	TGTGCCAGCAGCGCGCGGGTGGGCACAGATACGCAGTATTTT
TRBJ2-5	TRBD2	-	TRBV5-1	CASSLGLAGAELETQYF	TGCGCCAGCAGCTTGGGACTAGCGGGAGCCGAGTTGGAGACCCAGTACTTC
TRBJ2-7	TRBD1	-	TRBV19	CASSPGTAVEQYF	TGTGCCAGTAGTCCAGGGACAGCCGTTGAGCAGTACTTC
TRBJ2-3	-	-	TRBV19	CASSIGPGGTDTQYF	TGTGCCAGTAGTATAGGCCCAGGGGGCACAGATACGCAGTATTTT
TRBJ2-3	-	-	TRBV7-9	CASSFFTTSTDTQYF	TGTGCCAGCAGCTTTTTCACAACCAGCACAGATACGCAGTATTTT
TRBJ1-1	-	-	TRBV2	CASTSGTTGQNTEAFF	TGTGCCAGCACTTCCGGGACAACTGGACAGAACACTGAAGCTTTCTTT
TRBJ1-2	TRBD1	-	TRBV28	CASSSGQGEIYGYTF	TGTGCCAGCAGTTCGGGACAGGGAGAAATCTATGGCTACACCTTC
TRBJ1-3	-	-	TRBV7-2	CASSYAIAGASSGNTIYF	TGTGCCAGCAGCTACGCGATTGCAGGGGCTAGCTCTGGAAACACCATATATTTT
TRBJ2-4	TRBD2	-	TRBV6-5	CASSSGRASIQYF	TGTGCCAGTTCTAGCGGGAGGGCTAGCATTCAGTACTTC
TRBJ1-2	TRBD1	-	TRBV19	CASSTRGQGWHYGYTF	TGTGCCAGTAGTACCCGAGGACAGGGTTGGCACTATGGCTACACCTTC
TRBJ1-5	-	-	TRBV25-1	CASSEDTHSNQPQHF	TGTGCCAGCAGTGAGGACACCCATAGCAATCAGCCCCAGCATTTT
TRBJ1-1	-	-	TRBV11-2	CASSLDAGLLNTEAFF	TGTGCCAGCAGCTTAGATGCGGGACTTTTGAACACTGAAGCTTTCTTT
TRBJ2-1	-	-	TRBV28	CASSPSSSGTHNEQFF	TGTGCCAGCAGCCCCTCTAGCTCGGGAACCCACAATGAGCAGTTCTTC
TRBJ2-7	-	few	TRBV4-1	CASSQERYGNYEQYF	TGCGCCAGCAGCCAAGAAAGGTACGGGAACTACGAGCAGTACTTC
TRBJ2-3	-	-	TRBV4-2	CASSQDTDYPDTQYF	TGTGCCAGCAGCCAAGATACGGACTACCCAGATACGCAGTATTTT
TRBJ1-2	TRBD1	-	TRBV5-6	CASSFGTALLPYGYTF	TGTGCCAGCAGCTTTGGGACAGCTCTCCTACCCTATGGCTACACCTTC
TRBJ1-2	-	-	TRBV13	CASSLGVGGRLGGGYTF	TGTGCCAGCAGCTTAGGGGTAGGTGGCCGACTCGGCGGGGGCTACACCTTC
TRBJ1-1	TRBD1	-	TRBV30	CAYNRGRDTEAFF	TGTGCCTACAACAGGGGAAGAGACACTGAAGCTTTCTTT
TRBJ2-7	TRBD2	-	TRBV25-1	CASRTSGIYEQYF	TGTGCCAGCAGGACTAGCGGGATCTACGAGCAGTACTTC
TRBJ1-1	-	-	TRBV7-3	CASSLTPGTEAFF	TGTGCCAGCAGCTTAACCCCGGGCACTGAAGCTTTCTTT
TRBJ2-1	TRBD2	-	TRBV7-3	CASSLGLAGGHNEQFF	TGTGCCAGCAGCCTCGGACTAGCGGGGGGGCACAATGAGCAGTTCTTC
TRBJ1-2	-	-	TRBV30	CAWNHAYRDYGYTF	TGTGCCTGGAACCATGCGTACAGGGATTATGGCTACACCTTC
TRBJ2-3	-	-	TRBV11-3	CASAPGGALRRTDTQYF	TGTGCCAGCGCCCCCGGGGGAGCATTAAGACGCACAGATACGCAGTATTTT